The 24 T cell receptor beta chains listed next were all sequenced from one sample in a study of blood T cell repertoires in COVID-19. Data came from immunoSEQ multiplex PCR; TCRdb stores just in-frame clones and leaves some out. This table has about 81,000 clones, about nine tenths appearing once. The sample comprised peripheral blood. These receptors all come from a woman aged 50 to 65 in a cohort sampled during active COVID-19.

The genes are TRBV6-5 and TRBJ1-2; D may be TRBD1 (5 bases). This CDR3 is 15 amino acids long. Germline CDR1 MNHEY, CDR2 SVGAGI. The ends were cut back, 2 bases at V and 4 bases at J, with 14 bases in the middle. CDR3 sequence: CASSYRAQGFYGYTF. The CDR3 DNA sequence: TGTGCCAGCAGTTACAGGGCGCAGGGCTTCTATGGCTACACCTTC.

The chain couples TRBV7-9 to TRBJ2-7; D remains unclear. Germline loops: CDR1 SEHNR, CDR2 FQNEAQ (reference sequence). Trimming left V 4 bases short and J 3 bases short, with 16 bases between. The CDR3 length is 15 residues. The CDR3 sequence: CASSSTHSLRYEQYF. CDR3 DNA sequence: TGTGCCAGCAGCTCAACTCATAGCCTTCGCTACGAGCAGTACTTC.

The chain employs TRBV15 and TRBJ1-4, with D tentatively TRBD1 (5 bases). The CDR3 is 16 amino acids. The germline gives CDR1 LNHNV, CDR2 YYDKDF (reference sequence). V lost 0 bases and J lost 4, with 12 bases in between. CDR3 nucleotide sequence: TGTGCCACCAGCAGAGATCGCAGGGTTGGTAATGAAAAACTGTTTTTT. Its translation: CATSRDRRVGNEKLFF.

J is TRBJ1-4 and V is TRBV30; 10 nucleotides align to TRBD1. The CDR3 runs 14 residues. The V and J ends lost 8 bases and 7 bases, in that order; junction bases with no gene match: 10. Per germline, CDR1 GTSNPN and CDR2 SVGIG (reference sequence). Here the CDR3 DNA reads TGTGCCGGGGGGAAGGGACAGGGGTTTGAAAAACTGTTTTTT. It translates to CAGGKGQGFEKLFF.

The chain is built from TRBV18 and TRBJ2-7, with 9 bases aligning to TRBD2. Unmatched junction bases numbered 9, after V lost 1 base and J lost 2 bases. Germline CDR1 KGHSH, CDR2 LQKENI. The CDR3 consists of 17 residues. CDR3 nucleotides: TGTGCCAGCTCACCACGAGGGGGACTAGCAGGTCCCTACGAGCAGTACTTC. It translates to CASSPRGGLAGPYEQYF.

The V and J genes are TRBV24-1 and TRBJ1-4, with a possible D match to TRBD1 (6 bases). The germline gives CDR1 KGHDR, CDR2 SFDVKD. Between the trimmed V and J ends, which lost 11 bases and 5 bases, there was a span of 14 bases. CDR3 length equals 13 residues. The CDR3 DNA is TGTGCCAACCCCACAGGGCTCAATGAAAAACTGTTTTTT. Protein product: CANPTGLNEKLFF.

This chain uses TRBV10-3 with TRBJ2-2; no clear D. V was trimmed by 9 bases and J by 1 base, leaving 6 bases between them. This CDR3 comprises 12 residues. The V gene's germline CDR1 is ENHRY and CDR2 SYGVKD. The DNA for the CDR3 is TGTGCCATGGCAGGGAACACCGGGGAGCTGTTTTTT. Its protein is CAMAGNTGELFF.

The rearrangement uses TRBV30 and TRBJ1-5, with 8 bases identical to TRBD1. The V gene end was trimmed by 2 bases and the J gene end by 1 base; junction bases not matched to a gene: 4. The CDR3 extends over 15 amino acids. CDR1 GTSNPN and CDR2 SVGIG come from the germline V gene (reference sequence). The CDR3 region has the DNA TGTGCCTGGAGTAGAGGACAGGGAAGCAATCAGCCCCAGCATTTT. Amino acids: CAWSRGQGSNQPQHF.

This clone was seen only once. The chain joins TRBV28 to TRBJ2-7, with 9 bases matching TRBD2. Per the germline V gene, CDR1 is MDHEN and CDR2 is SYDVKM. The CDR3 consists of 14 residues. Unmatched junction bases numbered 6, after V lost 7 bases and J lost 2 bases. CDR3 bases: TGTGCCAGCAAACGAGCGGGAGGACCCTACGAGCAGTACTTC. This translates into CASKRAGGPYEQYF.

The chain recombines TRBV6-6 with TRBJ2-7, with 7 bases aligning to TRBD1. Germline assignment: CDR1 MNHNY and CDR2 SVGAGI (reference sequence). CDR3 length: 14 residues. After removal of 7 bases from V and 0 bases from J, the junction contained 6 bases not matched to a gene. As DNA, the CDR3 is TGTGCCAGCAATCTCCGGGACAGCTCCTACGAGCAGTACTTC. Protein product: CASNLRDSSYEQYF.

The V gene is TRBV15, the J gene TRBJ1-2; 8 bases match TRBD1. The CDR3 spans 14 residues. The germline V gene has CDR1 LNHNV and CDR2 YYDKDF (reference sequence). J gave up 3 bases and V 5 bases, and 5 bases lay outside the gene matches. CDR3 amino acids: CATSWGQAHYGYTF. The CDR3 bases are TGTGCCACCAGCTGGGGACAGGCCCACTATGGCTACACCTTC.

The V call is TRBV6-2 or TRBV6-3, the J call TRBJ2-1; 14 bases are a match to TRBD2. CDR1 is MNHEY and CDR2 is SVGEGT in the germline V gene. The CDR3 totals 19 residues. Losses at the gene ends were 0 bases for V and 7 bases for J; bases not matched to a gene: 11. CDR3 residues: CASSYSVPGLAGVRNEQFF. The CDR3 region has the DNA TGTGCCAGCAGTTACTCAGTCCCGGGACTAGCGGGAGTACGGAATGAGCAGTTCTTC.

The rearrangement uses TRBV3-1 (or the pseudogene TRBV3-2) and TRBJ1-5; D is possibly TRBD1 (6 bases). CDR1 is LGHDT, CDR2 YNNKEL, per germline (reference sequence). The CDR3 runs 13 residues. Trimming took 4 bases from V and 3 from J, leaving 7 bases between them. The CDR3 loop reads CASSRTVNQPQHF. CDR3 nucleotides: TGTGCCAGCAGCCGGACAGTCAATCAGCCCCAGCATTTT.

The CDR3 coding sequence is TGTGCCAGCAGCCAAGGAACGGACTATAGGGCCTCCAATGAGCAGTTCTTC. It translates to CASSQGTDYRASNEQFF. This chain uses TRBV4-2 with TRBJ2-1; TRBD2 might be the D (6 bases). V shed 1 base and J shed 6 bases, with 19 bases lying between them. Looked up from germline, CDR1 is LGHNA and CDR2 is YNFKEQ. This CDR3 spans 17 amino acids.

The chain is built from TRBV28 and TRBJ2-7; perhaps TRBD1 as D (8 bases). The V end was cut by 6 bases, the J end by 2 bases, with 14 bases between. Germline CDR1 MDHEN, CDR2 SYDVKM. This CDR3 is built from 14 residues. CDR3 sequence reads: CASRGGTGPYEQYF. The CDR3 DNA reads TGTGCCAGCAGGGGGGGGACAGGACCCTACGAGCAGTACTTC.

The chain employs TRBV2 and TRBJ2-1; D is uncertain. Trimming left V 4 bases short and J 5 bases short, with 12 bases between. The CDR3 sequence is 14 residues long. Germline V lookup: CDR1 SNHLY, CDR2 FYNNEI. CDR3 loop: CASSVVVSDNEQFF. DNA of the CDR3: TGTGCCAGCAGTGTGGTGGTTTCGGACAATGAGCAGTTCTTC.

This rearrangement joins TRBV29-1 to TRBJ2-1, with 11 nucleotides matching TRBD2. The CDR3 totals 15 residues. J lost 5 bases, V lost 4 bases, and 7 bases had no gene match. The germline CDR1 and CDR2 sequences are SQVTM and ANQGSEA. CDR3 nucleotide sequence: TGCAGCGTTGCAGGGACTAGCGGCTTCAACAATGAGCAGTTCTTC. Amino acids: CSVAGTSGFNNEQFF.

This clone has a single count. The chain joins TRBV3-1 (or the pseudogene TRBV3-2) to TRBJ2-7; 11 positions agree with TRBD2. From germline, CDR1 is LGHDT and CDR2 YNNKEL (reference sequence). J gave up 0 bases and V 4 bases, and 2 bases lay outside the gene matches. The CDR3 is 15 amino acids. The CDR3 DNA reads as TGTGCCAGCAGCCTCGGGACTAGCGGCTCCTACGAGCAGTACTTC. Its protein is CASSLGTSGSYEQYF.

The rearrangement uses TRBV3-1 (or the pseudogene TRBV3-2) and TRBJ2-1, with 7 positions matching TRBD2. Looked up from germline, CDR1 is LGHDT and CDR2 is YNNKEL (reference sequence). J gave up 5 bases and V 4 bases, and 11 bases lay outside the gene matches. The CDR3 extends over 16 amino acids. The CDR3 coding sequence is TGTGCCAGCAGCCTCTTAGGCGGGGGTCGGGACAATGAGCAGTTCTTC. Its protein product is CASSLLGGGRDNEQFF.

V gene TRBV19 combines with J gene TRBJ2-1; a possible D gene is TRBD2 (6 bases). V lost 9 bases and J 0 bases, leaving 18 bases between the germline ends. Looked up from germline, CDR1 is LNHDA and CDR2 is SQIVND (reference sequence). The CDR3 sequence is 16 residues long. The CDR3 coding sequence is TGTGCCAGACCCCTCCGTCGGGACTGCTCCTACAATGAGCAGTTCTTC. It translates to CARPLRRDCSYNEQFF.

This chain joins TRBV5-6 and TRBJ1-2; 9 nucleotides line up with TRBD1. With 4 bases clipped from V and 4 bases from J, the junction kept 5 bases outside the gene matches. The CDR3 spans 14 residues. Per germline, CDR1 SGHDT and CDR2 YYEEEE. The CDR3 protein is CASSKTGGSYGYTF. The CDR3 bases are TGTGCCAGCAGCAAAACAGGGGGCAGCTATGGCTACACCTTC.

The chain carries TRBV19 and TRBJ1-1; 10 bases are shared with TRBD1. V lost 6 bases, J lost 5 bases, and 6 bases stayed unmatched. Germline loops: CDR1 LNHDA, CDR2 SQIVND (reference sequence). The CDR3 contains 14 residues. The CDR3 DNA is TGTGCCAGTAGCCTGGACAGGGGGAGGACTGAAGCTTTCTTT. Translation: CASSLDRGRTEAFF.

This clone was counted between two and nine times. The chain recombines TRBV4-1 with TRBJ2-1; no clear D gene. Trimming pared 0 bases from V and 1 base from J, leaving 10 bases between. Germline V gene lookup returns CDR1 MGHRA and CDR2 YSYEKL. The CDR3 runs to 16 residues. The CDR3 protein is CASSQDERVSYNEQFF. The CDR3 nucleotides are TGCGCCAGCAGCCAAGATGAGAGAGTTTCCTACAATGAGCAGTTCTTC.

This chain connects TRBV10-1 to TRBJ2-6; no definite D call. Germline V lookup: CDR1 WNHNN, CDR2 SYGVQD (reference sequence). The CDR3 spans 15 residues. V lost 4 bases, J lost 2 bases, and 9 bases lay in between. CDR3 protein: CASSAGHPGANVLTF. DNA for the CDR3: TGCGCCAGCAGTGCAGGCCATCCTGGGGCCAACGTCCTGACTTTC.